Shown below are 10 T cell receptor beta chains from a single sample sequenced in a study of blood T cell repertoires in COVID-19. Here immunoSEQ multiplex PCR was the method, and the copy in TCRdb shows in-frame clones only, minus some. The sample consists of 180,000 or so clones, around 83% of them appearing once. The sequencing input was PBMCs or T cells enriched from blood (not recorded which). Receptors were obtained from a man in his fifties who had recovered from COVID-19.

This clone was recorded once. The chain combines TRBV9 with TRBJ1-5; possible D gene TRBD1, 5 bases. V lost 0 bases to trimming and J lost 1 base, with 5 bases between them. Germline CDR1 is SGDLS and CDR2 is YYNGEE. The CDR3 runs to 14 residues. The DNA of the CDR3 is TGTGCCAGCAGCGTAGGACAGAGCAATCAGCCCCAGCATTTT. Protein: CASSVGQSNQPQHF.

The rearrangement links TRBV15 to TRBJ1-3, with a weak D call TRBD1 (5 bases). Germline CDR1 is LNHNV and CDR2 is YYDKDF (reference sequence). CDR3 length equals 16 residues. V was clipped by 0 bases and J by 1 base, with 10 bases between them. The CDR3 loop reads CATSRDFGGSGNTIYF. In DNA, the CDR3 is TGTGCCACCAGCAGAGATTTCGGGGGATCTGGAAACACCATATATTTT.

This sequence joins TRBV29-1 and TRBJ2-1; no clear D. Trimming pared 4 bases from V and 8 bases from J, leaving 12 bases between. CDR1 SQVTM and CDR2 ANQGSEA come from the germline V gene. The CDR3 totals 12 residues. The CDR3 protein is CSVVVTSYEQFF. The CDR3 nucleotides read TGCAGCGTTGTGGTGACATCTTATGAGCAGTTCTTC.

The rearrangement uses TRBV2 and TRBJ2-1; 9 bases align to TRBD2. CDR3 length: 15 residues. In germline, CDR1 is SNHLY, CDR2 FYNNEI. Trimming took 2 bases from V and 6 from J; bases not matched to a gene: 5. As DNA, the CDR3 is TGTGCCAGCAGTGAACTTGGACTAGCGATCAATGAGCAGTTCTTC. As protein: CASSELGLAINEQFF.

This rearrangement joins TRBV2 to TRBJ1-1, with D unresolved. V was pared by 8 bases and J by 3 bases, with 10 bases between. The CDR3 consists of 12 residues. Looked up from germline, CDR1 is SNHLY and CDR2 is FYNNEI. The CDR3 sequence is CASWRRDTEAFF. CDR3 sequence (DNA): TGTGCCAGCTGGAGGAGAGACACTGAAGCTTTCTTT.

The gene calls are TRBV6-5 and TRBJ2-7; D perhaps matches TRBD1 (6 bases). Germline lookup yields CDR1 MNHEY and CDR2 SVGAGI. The CDR3 sequence is 13 residues long. V dropped 6 bases and J dropped 1 base, with 10 bases sitting between them. Written as DNA, the CDR3 is TGTGCCAGCAGGAACGGACAGTCCTACGAGCAGTACTTC. Encoded protein: CASRNGQSYEQYF.

This chain connects TRBV21-1 to TRBJ1-1. TRBV21-1 is given as a pseudogene. This CDR3 comprises 14 residues. The CDR3 region is CASRRGGRNTEAFF. CDR3 coding DNA: TGTGCCAGCAGAAGGGGGGGTCGGAACACTGAAGCTTTCTTT.

The chain carries TRBV28 and TRBJ1-1; 9 bases match TRBD1. This CDR3 has 15 amino acids. J lost 3 bases, V lost 8 bases, and 10 bases had no gene match. The germline V gene has CDR1 MDHEN and CDR2 SYDVKM. CDR3 amino acids: CASPPGTGRHTEAFF. In DNA, the CDR3 is TGTGCCAGCCCCCCCGGGACAGGGAGGCACACTGAAGCTTTCTTT.

This chain links TRBV6-5 with TRBJ1-5; D call uncertain. Germline CDR1 is MNHEY and CDR2 is SVGAGI. The V end was cut by 7 bases, the J end by 4 bases, with 11 bases between. The CDR3 consists of 13 residues. The CDR3 nucleotides read TGTGCCAGCACCACGCAGTTAAATCAGCCCCAGCATTTT. Translation gives CASTTQLNQPQHF.

CDR3 sequence reads: CASSIDRRDNQPQHF. The CDR3 DNA is TGTGCCAGTAGTATAGATCGACGGGACAATCAGCCCCAGCATTTT. V gene TRBV19 combines with J gene TRBJ1-5; D gene unclear. The germline V gene has CDR1 LNHDA and CDR2 SQIVND (reference sequence). The CDR3 is 15 amino acids. Deletions cut 0 bases from V and 3 bases from J, with 9 bases between. Looking up the rest from reference TRBV19 and TRBJ1-5 gives the full variable domain: DGGITQSPKYLFRKEGQNVTLSCEQNLNHDAMYWYRQDPGQGLRLIYYSQIVNDFQKGDIAEGYSVSREKKESFPLTVTSAQKNPTAFYLCASSIDRRDNQPQHFGDGTRLSIL.